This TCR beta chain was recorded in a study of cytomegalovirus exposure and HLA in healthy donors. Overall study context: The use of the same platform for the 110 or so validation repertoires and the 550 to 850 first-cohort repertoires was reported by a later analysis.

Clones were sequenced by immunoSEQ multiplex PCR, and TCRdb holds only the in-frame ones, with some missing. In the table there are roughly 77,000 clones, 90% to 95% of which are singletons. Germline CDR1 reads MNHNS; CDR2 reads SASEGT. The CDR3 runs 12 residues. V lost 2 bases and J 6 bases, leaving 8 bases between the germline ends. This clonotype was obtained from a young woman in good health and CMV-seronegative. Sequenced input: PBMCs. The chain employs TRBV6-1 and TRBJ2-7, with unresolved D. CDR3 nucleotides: TGTGCCAGCAGTGAATTCGGTTCCGAGCAGTACTTC. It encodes CASSEFGSEQYF.